This T cell receptor (beta chain) was recovered during a study of T cell responses to AZD1222 COVID-19 vaccine. Regarding the study as a whole: Spike was spanned by vaccine-associated CD4 TCRs, with dominance at 160-218 and 743-854.

TCRdb's table, derived via immunoSEQ multiplex PCR, lists solely in-frame clones and lacks some. The sample has 95,000 or so clones, 85% to 90% seen once; the top ten hold less than 3.5%. CDR3 size: 15 residues. Germline CDR1 MGHRA, CDR2 YSYEKL. V was cut by 2 bases and J by 2 bases, with 12 bases left in between. As regards this clone: Its antigen is currently unknown.

Specimen: peripheral blood, collected on day 0 of MenACWY control vaccination. This receptor was identified in an adult in good health. The chain has TRBV4-1 and TRBJ1-1; D perhaps matches TRBD1 (6 bases). The CDR3: CASSQTTTGNTEAFF. The CDR3 nucleotides read TGCGCCAGCAGCCAAACGACGACAGGCAACACTGAAGCTTTCTTT.